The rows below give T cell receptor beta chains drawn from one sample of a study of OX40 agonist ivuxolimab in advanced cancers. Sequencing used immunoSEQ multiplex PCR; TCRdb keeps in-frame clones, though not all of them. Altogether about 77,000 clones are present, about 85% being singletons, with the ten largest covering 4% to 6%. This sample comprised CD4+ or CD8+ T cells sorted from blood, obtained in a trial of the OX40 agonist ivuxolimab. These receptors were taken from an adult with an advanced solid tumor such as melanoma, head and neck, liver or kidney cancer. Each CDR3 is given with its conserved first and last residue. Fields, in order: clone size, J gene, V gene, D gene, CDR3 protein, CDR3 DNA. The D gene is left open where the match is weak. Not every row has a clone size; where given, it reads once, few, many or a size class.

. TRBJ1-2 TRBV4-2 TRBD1 CASSPGTGANYGYTF TGTGCCAGCAGCCCGGGGACAGGGGCTAACTATGGCTACACCTTC
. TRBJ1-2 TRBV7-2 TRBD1 CASSPDRGGNGYTF TGTGCCAGCAGCCCCGACAGGGGGGGAAATGGCTACACCTTC
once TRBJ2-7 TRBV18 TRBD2 CASSLGLAGVYEQYF TGTGCCAGCTCACTCGGACTAGCGGGAGTCTACGAGCAGTACTTC
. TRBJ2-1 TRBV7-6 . CASSPDLRGVYNEQFF TGTGCCAGCAGCCCGGACCTAAGGGGGGTATACAATGAGCAGTTCTTC
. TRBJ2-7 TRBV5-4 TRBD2 CASSLGGLAGGEQYF TGTGCCAGCAGCTTGGGAGGGCTAGCGGGTGGTGAGCAGTACTTC
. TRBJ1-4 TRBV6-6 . CASSPLGPVTNEKLFF TGTGCCAGCAGTCCCCTCGGACCGGTGACTAATGAAAAACTGTTTTTT
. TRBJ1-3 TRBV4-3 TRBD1 CASSQLRTGASSGVGNTIYF TGCGCCAGCAGCCAACTCCGGACAGGGGCCTCCTCGGGGGTTGGAAACACCATATATTTT
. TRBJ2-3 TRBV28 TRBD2 CASSFASGANTQYF TGTGCCAGCAGTTTCGCTAGCGGGGCGAATACGCAGTATTTT
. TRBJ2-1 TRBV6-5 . CASSSSGALYNEQFF TGTGCCAGCAGTTCAAGCGGCGCCCTCTACAATGAGCAGTTCTTC
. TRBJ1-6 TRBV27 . CASKDGSSYNSPLHF TGTGCCAGCAAGGACGGGAGCTCCTATAATTCACCCCTCCACTTT
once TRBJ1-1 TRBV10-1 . CASSVSRLHMNTEAFF TGCGCCAGCAGTGTTTCGAGGCTACACATGAACACTGAAGCTTTCTTT
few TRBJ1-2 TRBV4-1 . CASSQARLRDSYGYTF TGCGCCAGCAGCCAAGCTCGTCTTCGGGATAGCTATGGCTACACCTTC
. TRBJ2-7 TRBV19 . CASSRVTGIYEQYF TGTGCCAGTAGTAGGGTCACAGGGATCTACGAGCAGTACTTC
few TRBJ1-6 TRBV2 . CASGQNNSPLHF TGTGCCAGCGGGCAGAATAATTCACCCCTCCACTTT
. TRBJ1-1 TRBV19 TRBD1 CASGRHRGINTEAFF TGTGCCAGCGGCCGCCACAGGGGCATTAACACTGAAGCTTTCTTT
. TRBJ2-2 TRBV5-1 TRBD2 CASSLELAGGITGELFF TGCGCCAGCAGCTTGGAACTAGCGGGAGGTATCACCGGGGAGCTGTTTTTT
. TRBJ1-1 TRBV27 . CASNHLNHRSEAFF TGTGCCAGCAACCACCTGAACCATCGGAGTGAAGCTTTCTTT
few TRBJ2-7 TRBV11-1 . CASSRTLQGREQYF TGTGCCAGCAGCCGCACCCTACAGGGTAGGGAGCAGTACTTC
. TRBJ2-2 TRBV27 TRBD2 CASTQAGGGIGELFF TGTGCCAGCACTCAAGCGGGAGGAGGCATCGGGGAGCTGTTTTTT
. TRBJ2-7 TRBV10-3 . CAISGGTYEQYF TGTGCCATCAGTGGAGGGACCTACGAGCAGTACTTC
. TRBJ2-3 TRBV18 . CASSLQGPTDTQYF TGTGCCAGCTCACTACAGGGTCCCACAGATACGCAGTATTTT
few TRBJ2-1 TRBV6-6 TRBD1 CASSRGKGVSYNEQFF TGTGCCAGCAGCAGGGGGAAGGGGGTCTCCTACAATGAGCAGTTCTTC